What follows are 17 T cell receptor beta chains derived from one specimen sequenced in a study of cytomegalovirus exposure and HLA in healthy donors. The study ran its PCR with 60 Vbeta and 13 Jbeta primers. The protocol was immunoSEQ multiplex PCR, while the TCRdb copy is restricted to in-frame clones and leaves out a portion. The sample contains 95,000 to 100,000 clones, about four fifths of which appear only once. The specimen was PBMCs. Receptors originate from a female donor in good health and CMV-seropositive.

The J gene is TRBJ1-1, the V gene TRBV28, with D maybe TRBD1 (5 bases). This CDR3 is built from 17 residues. Trimming removed 2 bases from V and 5 bases from J, with 21 bases in between. CDR1 and CDR2 from the germline V gene are MDHEN and SYDVKM. CDR3 DNA sequence: TGTGCCAGCAGTTTACCCCCCGGGGCAGGTGGGGGGACTGAAGCTTTCTTT. It translates to CASSLPPGAGGGTEAFF.

The chain recombines TRBV7-9 with TRBJ2-5, with TRBD2 matching 7 bases. V lost 5 bases, J lost 2 bases, and 8 bases stayed unmatched. Germline assignment: CDR1 SEHNR and CDR2 FQNEAQ (reference sequence). The CDR3 runs 15 residues. The CDR3 DNA reads TGTGCCAGCAGCCCGCCGGGACTACTACAAGAGACCCAGTACTTC. Encoded protein: CASSPPGLLQETQYF.

This chain joins TRBV28 and TRBJ2-7, with 9 bases fitting TRBD1. The CDR3 runs 14 residues. Losses at the gene ends were 7 bases for V and 5 bases for J; bases not matched to a gene: 9. Germline CDR1 is MDHEN and CDR2 is SYDVKM. The CDR3 DNA is TGTGCCAGCACCCGGGACAGGGTATACCACGAGCAGTACTTC. This translates into CASTRDRVYHEQYF.

This clone was seen only once. This rearrangement joins TRBV6-5 to TRBJ2-1, with 10 nucleotides matching TRBD1. Per germline, CDR1 MNHEY and CDR2 SVGAGI. The V segment lost 6 bases and the J segment 4 bases; nucleotides outside the gene matches: 3. The CDR3 loop spans 14 amino acids. This CDR3 reads CASRPGQGYNEQFF. As DNA, the CDR3 is TGTGCCAGCAGGCCGGGACAGGGGTACAATGAGCAGTTCTTC.

J is TRBJ1-2 and V is TRBV18, with D possibly TRBD1 on 5 matching bases. Trimming removed 8 bases at V and 9 bases at J, with 19 bases between. The CDR3 runs to 13 residues. Germline V gives CDR1 KGHSH, CDR2 LQKENI. In DNA form, the CDR3 reads TGTGCCAGCCACGAGGTTAGGGGCAGGAGCTACACCTTC. It translates to CASHEVRGRSYTF.

The chain uses TRBV15 and TRBJ1-2; D possibly corresponds to TRBD1 (6 bases). Germline V CDR1 and CDR2: LNHNV, YYDKDF (reference sequence). With 3 bases removed from V and 5 bases from J, the gap between germline ends came to 16 bases. The CDR3 length is 15 residues. The CDR3 region is CATSRIGQGLYGYTF. In DNA, the CDR3 is TGTGCCACCAGCAGGATCGGGCAGGGGCTGTATGGCTACACCTTC.

The chain links TRBV7-6 to TRBJ2-1, with 7 bases identical to TRBD1. The CDR3 is 17 amino acids. V was pared by 5 bases and J by 0 bases, with 10 bases of the junction left unmatched. Per germline, CDR1 SGHVS and CDR2 FNYEAQ. CDR3 amino acids: CASSPFTGQSSYNEQFF. Here the CDR3 DNA reads TGTGCCAGCAGCCCCTTCACGGGACAGAGCTCCTACAATGAGCAGTTCTTC. Drawing the rest from reference TRBV7-6 and TRBJ2-1, the complete variable domain is GAGVSQSPRYKVTKRGQDVALRCDPISGHVSLYWYRQALGQGPEFLTYFNYEAQQDKSGLPNDRFSAERPEGSISTLTIQRTEQRDSAMYRCASSPFTGQSSYNEQFFGPGTRLTVL.

The V gene is TRBV18, the J gene TRBJ2-5; D is perhaps TRBD1 (6 bases). CDR3 length: 15 amino acids. CDR1 is KGHSH and CDR2 is LQKENI in the germline V gene. V was trimmed by 2 bases and J by 4 bases, leaving 14 bases between them. In DNA, the CDR3 is TGTGCCAGCTCACCATCCGCCTTAGGGGGAGAGACCCAGTACTTC. This codes for CASSPSALGGETQYF.

The genes are TRBV11-2 and TRBJ2-3, with 10 bases matching TRBD2. The CDR3 extends over 16 amino acids. Germline loops: CDR1 SGHAT, CDR2 FQNNGV. V gave up 4 bases and J gave up 4 bases; unmatched junction bases: 8. The CDR3: CASSSALAGAPDTQYF. DNA of the CDR3: TGTGCCAGCAGCTCCGCCCTAGCGGGAGCCCCAGATACGCAGTATTTT.

The chain joins TRBV5-6 to TRBJ1-2, with 7 nucleotides matching TRBD1. This CDR3 has 17 residues. Germline V gives CDR1 SGHDT, CDR2 YYEEEE. With 0 bases clipped from V and 0 bases from J, the junction kept 8 bases outside the gene matches. CDR3 in DNA: TGTGCCAGCAGCTTGGTAACAGGGGCACTAACTAACTATGGCTACACCTTC. Its translation is CASSLVTGALTNYGYTF.

This clone was detected only once. J is TRBJ2-1 and V is TRBV6-5, with 9 bases lining up with TRBD1. Germline trimming cut 8 bases from V and 8 bases from J; bases unmatched to any gene: 10. The CDR3 extends over 14 amino acids. Germline-derived CDR1 and CDR2 are MNHEY and SVGAGI. CDR3 nucleotide sequence: TGTGCCAGCGCGCTCGGGACAGGGTTTGATGAGCAGTTCTTC. Residues: CASALGTGFDEQFF.

The chain links TRBV9 to TRBJ2-7, with 11 bases matching TRBD2. The CDR3 spans 15 residues. CDR1 is SGDLS, CDR2 YYNGEE, per germline. V shed 4 bases and J 4 bases; nucleotides not matched to a gene: 7. For the CDR3, the DNA is TGTGCCAGCAGCCCAAGACTAGCGGGACCTTACGAGCAGTACTTC. Translation gives CASSPRLAGPYEQYF.

For the CDR3, the DNA is TGTGCCAGCAATGCCGGGACTAGCGGGACAGATACGCAGTATTTT. Translation gives CASNAGTSGTDTQYF. This sequence joins TRBV2 and TRBJ2-3, with 12 positions matching TRBD2. CDR3 length equals 15 residues. Trimming took 7 bases from V and 3 from J; bases not matched to a gene: 5. Germline values: CDR1 SNHLY, CDR2 FYNNEI.

This chain uses TRBV6-5 with TRBJ2-3, with 11 bases matching TRBD2. Germline values: CDR1 MNHEY, CDR2 SVGAGI. V lost 5 bases, J lost 6 bases, and 4 bases stayed unmatched. The CDR3 covers 14 residues. In DNA, the CDR3 is TGTGCCAGCAGTCCCGGGACTAGCGGTGATACGCAGTATTTT. Its translation: CASSPGTSGDTQYF.

The rearrangement joins TRBV11-2 to TRBJ1-2, with 8 bases that match TRBD1. J gave up 7 bases and V 3 bases, and 10 bases lay outside the gene matches. There are 15 residues in the CDR3. From germline, CDR1 is SGHAT and CDR2 FQNNGV. As DNA, the CDR3 is TGTGCCAGCAGCTTCGAACGGACAGGGATAGGTGGCTACACCTTC. This sequence encodes CASSFERTGIGGYTF.

The sample holds a few counts of this clone. This chain links TRBV29-1 with TRBJ1-5, with D perhaps matching TRBD1 (6 bases). This CDR3 is built from 14 residues. Between the trimmed V and J ends, which lost 3 bases and 2 bases, there was a span of 11 bases. Germline V gives CDR1 SQVTM, CDR2 ANQGSEA. As DNA, the CDR3 is TGCAGCGTTGATTTTTCAGGGGGCAATCAGCCCCAGCATTTT. It encodes CSVDFSGGNQPQHF.

V gene TRBV28 combines with J gene TRBJ2-1, with TRBD2 matching 10 bases. In germline, CDR1 is MDHEN, CDR2 SYDVKM. Trimming at V came to 2 bases and at J to 6 bases, leaving 4 bases not matched to a gene. The CDR3 is made up of 15 amino acids. CDR3 DNA sequence: TGTGCCAGCAGTTTACTAGCGGGAGATGGCAATGAGCAGTTCTTC. It codes for CASSLLAGDGNEQFF. Full variable domain (missing parts from reference TRBV28 and TRBJ2-1): DVKVTQSSRYLVKRTGEKVFLECVQDMDHENMFWYRQDPGLGLRLIYFSYDVKMKEKGDIPEGYSVSREKKERFSLILESASTNQTSMYLCASSLLAGDGNEQFFGPGTRLTVL.